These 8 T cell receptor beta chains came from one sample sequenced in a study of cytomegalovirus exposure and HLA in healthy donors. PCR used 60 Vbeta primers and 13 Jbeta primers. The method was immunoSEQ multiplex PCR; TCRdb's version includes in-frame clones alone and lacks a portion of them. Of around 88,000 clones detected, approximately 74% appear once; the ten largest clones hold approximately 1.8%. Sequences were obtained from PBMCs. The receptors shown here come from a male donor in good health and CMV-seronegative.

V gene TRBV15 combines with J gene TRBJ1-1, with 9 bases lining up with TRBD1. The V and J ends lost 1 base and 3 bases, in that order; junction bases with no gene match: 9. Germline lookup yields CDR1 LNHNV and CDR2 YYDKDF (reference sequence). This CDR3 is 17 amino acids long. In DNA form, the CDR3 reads TGTGCCACCAGCAGAGTTAAACAGGGGGCGCCGGACACTGAAGCTTTCTTT. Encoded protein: CATSRVKQGAPDTEAFF.

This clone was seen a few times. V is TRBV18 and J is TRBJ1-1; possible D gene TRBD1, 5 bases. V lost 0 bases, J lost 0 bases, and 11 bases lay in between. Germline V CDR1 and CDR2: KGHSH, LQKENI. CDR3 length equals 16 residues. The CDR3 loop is CASSPPGLDLNTEAFF. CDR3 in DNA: TGTGCCAGCTCACCACCGGGACTGGACCTGAACACTGAAGCTTTCTTT.

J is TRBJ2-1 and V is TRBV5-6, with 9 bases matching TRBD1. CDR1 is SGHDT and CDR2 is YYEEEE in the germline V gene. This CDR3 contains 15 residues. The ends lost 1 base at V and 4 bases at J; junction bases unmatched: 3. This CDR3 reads CASSLYRGQYNEQFF. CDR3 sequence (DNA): TGTGCCAGCAGCTTGTACAGGGGGCAGTACAATGAGCAGTTCTTC.

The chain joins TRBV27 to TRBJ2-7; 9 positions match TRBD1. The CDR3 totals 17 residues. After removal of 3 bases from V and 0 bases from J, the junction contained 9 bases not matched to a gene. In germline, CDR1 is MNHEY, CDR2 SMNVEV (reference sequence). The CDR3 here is CASSFGTGPPLSYEQYF. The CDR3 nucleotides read TGTGCCAGCAGTTTTGGGACAGGGCCACCTCTCTCCTACGAGCAGTACTTC.

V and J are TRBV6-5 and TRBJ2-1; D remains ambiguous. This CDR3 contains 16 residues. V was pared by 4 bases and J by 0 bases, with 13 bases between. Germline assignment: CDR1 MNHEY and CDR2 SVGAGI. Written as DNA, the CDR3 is TGTGCCAGCAGTTTAGACTCCACCAACTCCTACAATGAGCAGTTCTTC. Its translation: CASSLDSTNSYNEQFF.

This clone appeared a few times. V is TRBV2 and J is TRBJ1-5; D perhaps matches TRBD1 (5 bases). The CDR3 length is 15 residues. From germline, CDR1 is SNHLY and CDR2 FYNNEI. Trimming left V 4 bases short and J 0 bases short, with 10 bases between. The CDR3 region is CASSGSGGSNQPQHF. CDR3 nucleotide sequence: TGTGCCAGCAGTGGTTCCGGGGGTAGCAATCAGCCCCAGCATTTT.

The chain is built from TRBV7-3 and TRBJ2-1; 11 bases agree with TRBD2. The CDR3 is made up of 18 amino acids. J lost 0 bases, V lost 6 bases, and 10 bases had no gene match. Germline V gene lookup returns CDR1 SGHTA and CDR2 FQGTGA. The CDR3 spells CASRPGLAAPSSYNEQFF. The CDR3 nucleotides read TGTGCCAGCAGGCCGGGACTAGCGGCTCCGAGCTCCTACAATGAGCAGTTCTTC.

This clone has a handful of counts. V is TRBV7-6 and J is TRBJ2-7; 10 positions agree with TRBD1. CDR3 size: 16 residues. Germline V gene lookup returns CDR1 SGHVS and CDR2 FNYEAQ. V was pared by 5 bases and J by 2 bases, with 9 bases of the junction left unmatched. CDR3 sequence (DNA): TGTGCCAGCAGCCGCGAAGCGGGACAGGGGACCTACGAGCAGTACTTC. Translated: CASSREAGQGTYEQYF.